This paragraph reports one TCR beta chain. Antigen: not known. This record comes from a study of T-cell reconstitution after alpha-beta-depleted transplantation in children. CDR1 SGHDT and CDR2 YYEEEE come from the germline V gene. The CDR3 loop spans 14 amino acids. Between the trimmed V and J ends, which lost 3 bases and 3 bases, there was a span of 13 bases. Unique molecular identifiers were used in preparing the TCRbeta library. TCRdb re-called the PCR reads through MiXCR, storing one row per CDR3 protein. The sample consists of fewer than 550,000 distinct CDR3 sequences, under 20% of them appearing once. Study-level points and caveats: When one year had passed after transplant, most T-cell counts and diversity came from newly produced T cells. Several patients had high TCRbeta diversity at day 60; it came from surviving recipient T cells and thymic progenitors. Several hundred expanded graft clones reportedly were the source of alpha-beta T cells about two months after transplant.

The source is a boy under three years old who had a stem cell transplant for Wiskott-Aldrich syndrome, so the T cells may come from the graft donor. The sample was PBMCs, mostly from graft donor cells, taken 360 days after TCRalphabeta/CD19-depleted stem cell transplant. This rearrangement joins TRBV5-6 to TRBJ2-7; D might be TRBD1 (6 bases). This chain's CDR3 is CASSSQGKGYEQYF. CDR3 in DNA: TGTGCCAGCAGCTCCCAGGGGAAGGGCTACGAGCAGTACTTC.